The present entry profiles one T cell receptor beta chain with its context. The target antigen is unknown. Researchers took RNA transcripts and amplified TCR beta CDR3 regions from them. The workflow started with a first-round RT-PCR run with HTBI primers and then moved on to a second-round multiplex PCR. A single record per CDR3 protein comes from TCRdb applying MiXCR to the multiplex PCR reads. The sample has 580,000 or so distinct CDR3 sequences; about two fifths are singletons. The study excluded patients with other autoimmune diseases, uncontrolled infections, pregnancy or lactation. Each diagnosis was determined on the basis of clinical symptoms, serum thyroxine, TRAb, thyroid ultrasound and orbital computed tomography. The data derive from a study of Graves' ophthalmopathy and Graves' hyperthyroidism. General study findings and limits: Clonotypes were expanded in thyroid at above 0.001 frequency, and most also appeared in blood.

The germline gives CDR1 SEHNR, CDR2 FQNEAQ (reference sequence). This CDR3 spans 16 amino acids. Trimming took 6 bases from V and 0 from J, leaving 17 bases between them. The sample was peripheral blood or thyroid tissue (not recorded which). This chain connects TRBV7-9 to TRBJ2-5, with D possibly being TRBD1 or TRBD2 (6 bases each). The sequence derives from an adult man with Graves' hyperthyroidism. The CDR3 is CASSSPLGGYQETQYF. DNA of the CDR3: TGTGCCAGCAGTTCCCCGCTCGGGGGCTACCAAGAGACCCAGTACTTC.